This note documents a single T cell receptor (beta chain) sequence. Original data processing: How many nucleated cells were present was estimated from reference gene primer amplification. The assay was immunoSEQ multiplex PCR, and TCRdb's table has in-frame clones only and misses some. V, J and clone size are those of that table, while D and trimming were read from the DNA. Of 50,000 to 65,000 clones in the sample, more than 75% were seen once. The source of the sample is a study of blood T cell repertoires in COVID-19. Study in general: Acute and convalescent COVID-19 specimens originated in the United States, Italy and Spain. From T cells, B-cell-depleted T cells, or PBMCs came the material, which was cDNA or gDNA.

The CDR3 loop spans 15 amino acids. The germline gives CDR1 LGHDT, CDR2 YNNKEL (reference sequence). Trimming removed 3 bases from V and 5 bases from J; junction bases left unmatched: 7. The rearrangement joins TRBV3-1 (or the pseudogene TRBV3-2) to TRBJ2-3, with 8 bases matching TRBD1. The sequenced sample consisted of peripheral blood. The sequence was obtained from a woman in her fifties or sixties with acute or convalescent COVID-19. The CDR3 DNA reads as TGTGCCAGCAGCCAGGGCAGGGGGCATGAAGATACGCAGTATTTT. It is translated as CASSQGRGHEDTQYF.